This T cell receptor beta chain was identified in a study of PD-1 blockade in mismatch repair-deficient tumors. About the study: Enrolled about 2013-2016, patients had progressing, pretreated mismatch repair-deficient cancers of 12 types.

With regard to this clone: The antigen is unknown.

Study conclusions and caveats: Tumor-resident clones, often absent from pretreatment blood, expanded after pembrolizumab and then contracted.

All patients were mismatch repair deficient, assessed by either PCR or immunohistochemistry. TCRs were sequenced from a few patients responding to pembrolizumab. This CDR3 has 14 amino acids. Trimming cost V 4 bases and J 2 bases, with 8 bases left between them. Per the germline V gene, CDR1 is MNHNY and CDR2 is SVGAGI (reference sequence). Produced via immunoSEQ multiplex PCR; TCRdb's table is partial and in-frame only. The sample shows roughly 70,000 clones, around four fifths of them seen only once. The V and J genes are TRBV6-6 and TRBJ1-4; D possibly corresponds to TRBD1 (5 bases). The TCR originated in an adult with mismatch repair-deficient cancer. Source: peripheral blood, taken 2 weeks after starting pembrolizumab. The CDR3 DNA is TGTGCCAGCAGTTTAGGGACGACTAATGAAAAACTGTTTTTT. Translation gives CASSLGTTNEKLFF.